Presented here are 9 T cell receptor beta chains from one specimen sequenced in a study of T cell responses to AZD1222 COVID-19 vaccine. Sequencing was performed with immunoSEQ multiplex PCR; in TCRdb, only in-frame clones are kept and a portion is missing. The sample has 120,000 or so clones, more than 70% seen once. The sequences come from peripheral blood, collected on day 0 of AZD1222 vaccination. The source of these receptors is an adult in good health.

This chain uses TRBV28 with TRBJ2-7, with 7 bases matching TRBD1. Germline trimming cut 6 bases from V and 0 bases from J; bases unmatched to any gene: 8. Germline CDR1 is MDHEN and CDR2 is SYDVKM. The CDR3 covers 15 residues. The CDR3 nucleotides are TGTGCCAGCAGACCCGACAGGGCCCCCTCCTACGAGCAGTACTTC. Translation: CASRPDRAPSYEQYF.

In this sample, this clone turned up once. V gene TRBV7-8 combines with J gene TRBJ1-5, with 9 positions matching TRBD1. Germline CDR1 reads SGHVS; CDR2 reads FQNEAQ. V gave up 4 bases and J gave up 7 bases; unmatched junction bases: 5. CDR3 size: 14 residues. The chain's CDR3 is CASSSGQGVQPQHF. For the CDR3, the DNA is TGTGCCAGCAGCTCGGGACAGGGTGTCCAGCCCCAGCATTTT.

CDR3 sequence: CATSNPQGAGGYTF. The CDR3 nucleotides are TGTGCCACCAGCAATCCACAGGGGGCGGGAGGCTACACCTTC. The rearrangement uses TRBV15 and TRBJ1-2, with 9 bases identical to TRBD1. The CDR3 is 14 residues long. Germline CDR1 and CDR2: LNHNV and YYDKDF (reference sequence). J lost 8 bases, V lost 4 bases, and 8 bases had no gene match.

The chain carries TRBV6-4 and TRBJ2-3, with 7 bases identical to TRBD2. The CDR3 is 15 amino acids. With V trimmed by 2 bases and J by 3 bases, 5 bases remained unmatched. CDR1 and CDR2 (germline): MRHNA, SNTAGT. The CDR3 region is CASSDVTGGTDTQYF. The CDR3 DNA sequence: TGTGCCAGCAGTGACGTGACGGGAGGTACAGATACGCAGTATTTT.

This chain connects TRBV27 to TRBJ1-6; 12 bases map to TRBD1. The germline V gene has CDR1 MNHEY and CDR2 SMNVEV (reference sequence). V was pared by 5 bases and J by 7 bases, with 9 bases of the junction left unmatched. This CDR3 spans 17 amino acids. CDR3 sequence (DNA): TGTGCCAGCAGTCCAACCGGGACAGGGGGCTCAAATTCACCCCTCCACTTT. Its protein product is CASSPTGTGGSNSPLHF.

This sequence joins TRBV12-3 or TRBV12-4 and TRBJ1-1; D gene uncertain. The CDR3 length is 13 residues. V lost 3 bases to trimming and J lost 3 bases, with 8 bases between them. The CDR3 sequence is CASSLDGDTEAFF. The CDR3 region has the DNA TGTGCCAGCAGTTTGGACGGAGACACTGAAGCTTTCTTT.

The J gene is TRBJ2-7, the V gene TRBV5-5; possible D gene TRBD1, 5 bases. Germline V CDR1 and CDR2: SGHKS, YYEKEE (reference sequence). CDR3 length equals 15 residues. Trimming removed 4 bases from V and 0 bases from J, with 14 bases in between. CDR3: CASSLTQGSSYEQYF. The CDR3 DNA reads TGTGCCAGCAGCCTGACGCAGGGAAGCTCCTACGAGCAGTACTTC. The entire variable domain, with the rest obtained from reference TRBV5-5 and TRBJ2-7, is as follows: DAGVTQSPTHLIKTRGQQVTLRCSPISGHKSVSWYQQVLGQGPQFIFQYYEKEERGRGNFPDRFSARQFPNYSSELNVNALLLGDSALYLCASSLTQGSSYEQYFGPGTRLTVT.

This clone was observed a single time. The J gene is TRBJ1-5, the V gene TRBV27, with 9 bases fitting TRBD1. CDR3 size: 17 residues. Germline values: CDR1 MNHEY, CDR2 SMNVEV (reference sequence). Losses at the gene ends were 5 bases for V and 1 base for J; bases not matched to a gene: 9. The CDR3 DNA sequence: TGTGCCAGCAGTCCCTTCCGGGACAGGGTGAGCAATCAGCCCCAGCATTTT. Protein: CASSPFRDRVSNQPQHF.

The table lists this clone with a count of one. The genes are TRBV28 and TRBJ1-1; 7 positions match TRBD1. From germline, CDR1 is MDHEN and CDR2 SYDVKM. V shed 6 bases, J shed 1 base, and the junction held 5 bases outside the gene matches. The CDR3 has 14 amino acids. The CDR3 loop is CASSQGQTNTEAFF. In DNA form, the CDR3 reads TGTGCCAGCAGCCAGGGACAGACGAACACTGAAGCTTTCTTT.